The clone carrying this T cell receptor beta chain was seen just once. The entry originates in a study of blood T cell repertoires in COVID-19. CDR1 and CDR2 (germline): SGHRS, YFSETQ. V lost 4 bases and J lost 1, with 11 bases in between. This CDR3 contains 14 residues. Sequencing used immunoSEQ multiplex PCR; TCRdb keeps in-frame clones, though not all of them. The sample contains around 300,000 clones, roughly 86% of which appear only once. Participants' own reports of clinical history determined their cohort assignment. Cohort 3 recovered donors had two negative PCRs, clearance, or symptom resolution.

The genes are TRBV5-1 and TRBJ2-5; D might be TRBD2 (6 bases). This clonotype was obtained from a woman between 18 and 29 years old who had recovered from COVID-19. Sequenced material: PBMCs or T cells enriched from blood (not recorded which). The DNA for the CDR3 is TGCGCCAGCAGCCCGGAAGCGGGCCAAGAGACCCAGTACTTC. Translated: CASSPEAGQETQYF.